This T cell receptor beta chain derives from a study of CD8 T cells in Susac syndrome. The length of the CDR3 is 16 residues. Germline V gene lookup returns CDR1 LGHNA and CDR2 YSLEER. V gave up 4 bases and J gave up 3 bases; unmatched junction bases: 9. Reverse transcription of about 0.45 to 1 ug RNA was performed with random hexamers. TCRdb recomputed calls from the immunoSEQ multiplex PCR reads with MiXCR, one row per CDR3 protein. The sample records about 200,000 distinct CDR3 sequences, approximately 94% being singletons. The chain joins TRBV4-3 to TRBJ2-1, with 7 bases identical to TRBD1. The sequencing sample was made of CD4+ T cells from PBMCs. This sequence originates from a human donor with multiple sclerosis. The CDR3: CASSREPTGNYNEQFF. The CDR3 nucleotides are TGCGCCAGCAGCCGAGAGCCGACAGGGAACTACAATGAGCAGTTCTTC.